This entry concerns a single TCR beta chain. This CDR3 spans 14 amino acids. Germline CDR1 reads SGDLS; CDR2 reads YYNGEE. V lost 7 bases and J 4 bases, leaving 15 bases between the germline ends. Researchers ran the PCR with 60 Vbeta and 13 Jbeta primers. The table came from immunoSEQ multiplex PCR; TCRdb's copy has only in-frame clones and leaves some out. Seen here are roughly 130,000 clones, approximately 85% observed once, and the top ten hold 11%. The sample originates from a study of cytomegalovirus exposure and HLA in healthy donors. The material sequenced was PBMCs. The clonotype was recovered from a male donor in good health and CMV-seropositive. The rearrangement uses TRBV9 and TRBJ1-3; D is ambiguous. CDR3 in DNA: TGTGCCAGCGGCCGGGCGGGTTCCGGAAACACCATATATTTT. It is translated as CASGRAGSGNTIYF.